This T cell receptor beta chain was observed in a study of blood T cells in healthy people across ages. Study-wide context: Roughly one uniquely barcoded beta molecule per two T cells was captured.

Study-level points and caveats: Not knowing donor CMV status may have confounded expanded clonotype changes.

A sample-barcoded 5' primer and a J-beta primer mix were used in a second PCR of roughly 6 to 11 cycles. TCRdb processed the 5' RACE reads anew with MiXCR; each CDR3 protein has one entry. The top ten clones hold 2.1% of a sample with over 1,500,000 distinct CDR3 sequences, approximately 50% of them seen once. As to this clonotype: Its specificity is not known.

The authors drew around 9.3 milliliters of peripheral blood from each donor. Isolated per sample were at least 7 million PBMCs. The TCR was taken from a woman in her thirties or forties in good health. Sample: blood.

In DNA form, the CDR3 reads TGTGCCAGCAGCTTGGAGGGACTGGGATACCAAGAGACCCTGTACTTC. Protein: CASSLEGLGYQETLYF. V usage is TRBV5-6 and J usage is TRBJ2-4, with a tentative D call TRBD2 (6 bases). This CDR3 is 16 amino acids long. Trimming removed 0 bases at V and 15 bases at J, with 25 bases between. Germline values: CDR1 SGHDT, CDR2 YYEEEE.